This TCR beta chain was captured by sequencing in a study of blood T cell repertoires in COVID-19. Study in general: T cells, B-cell-depleted T cells, or PBMCs supplied cDNA or gDNA.

Per the study methods: Estimated nucleated cell counts came from reference gene primer amplification. The method was immunoSEQ multiplex PCR; TCRdb's version includes in-frame clones alone and lacks a portion of them. V, J and clone size are taken as reported in that table, and D and trimming were inferred from the DNA itself. The sample contains over 100,000 clones, around 86% of which appear only once. V was clipped by 0 bases and J by 3 bases; unmatched bases: 10. The CDR3 totals 18 residues. Germline CDR1 is SGHRS and CDR2 is YFSETQ. Sequencing was performed on peripheral blood. The TCR originated in a woman in her 70s with COVID-19, enrolled during active disease. The chain has TRBV5-1 and TRBJ1-4; TRBD1 matches 8 bases. CDR3 sequence reads: CASSLEGRGHSANEKLFF. The CDR3 DNA sequence: TGCGCCAGCAGCTTGGAAGGCAGGGGGCATTCAGCTAATGAAAAACTGTTTTTT.